This TCR beta chain was captured by sequencing in a study of beta chain features in type 1 diabetes. Study conclusions and caveats: TCRB CDR3s were moderately but significantly shorter in Type 1 diabetes patients in all four CD4+ subsets.

V was pared by 4 bases and J by 5 bases, with 8 bases of the junction left unmatched. Germline-derived CDR1 and CDR2 are LNHNV and YYDKDF (reference sequence). The CDR3 is made up of 15 amino acids. This clone was observed a handful of times. Antigen unknown. Sorting of CD4+ naive, central memory, regulatory and stem cell-like memory cells was performed via CD45RO/CCR7/CD25/CD127/CD95/CD27. Every bit of the isolated RNA underwent reverse transcription, so sequencing read expressed TCRB transcripts. The method was immunoSEQ multiplex PCR; TCRdb's version includes in-frame clones alone and lacks a portion of them. Of a few hundred thousand clones in the sample, 15% were seen once.

The receptor's source is a man between 18 and 35 years old with type 1 diabetes. The chain carries TRBV15 and TRBJ2-3; 8 bases match TRBD2. Sequencing was performed on naive CD4+ T cells from blood. The CDR3 loop is CATSIRGGHGDTQYF. CDR3 DNA: TGTGCCACCAGCATTCGGGGGGGCCACGGAGATACGCAGTATTTT.